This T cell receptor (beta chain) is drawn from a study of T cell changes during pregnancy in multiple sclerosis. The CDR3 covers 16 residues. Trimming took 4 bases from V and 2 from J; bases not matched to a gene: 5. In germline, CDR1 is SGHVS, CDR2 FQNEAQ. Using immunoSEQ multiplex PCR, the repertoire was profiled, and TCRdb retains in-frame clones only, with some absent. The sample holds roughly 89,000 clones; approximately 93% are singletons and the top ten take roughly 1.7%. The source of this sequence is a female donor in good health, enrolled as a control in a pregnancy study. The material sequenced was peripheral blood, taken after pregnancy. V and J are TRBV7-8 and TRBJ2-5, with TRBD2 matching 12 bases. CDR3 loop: CASSSRLAGVQETQYF. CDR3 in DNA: TGTGCCAGCAGCTCCAGACTAGCGGGAGTTCAAGAGACCCAGTACTTC.